This T cell receptor (beta chain) derives from a study of T cell responses to AZD1222 COVID-19 vaccine (dated by TCRdb to the early 2020s). In terms of the full investigation: A total of around 240 trial participants underwent TCR sequencing, of whom 200 to 220 received two doses of AZD1222 and around 26 received two doses of the MenACWY control vaccine. Enrollment into the trials was organized by age into subgroups of 18-55, 56-69 and 70-plus years, and those subgroups contained around 150, 28 and 57 TCR-sequenced participants, respectively. What the research found in general, with its limitations: CD4 TCRs associated with the vaccine covered the entire spike protein, and the dominant responses were in regions 160-218 and 743-854. In the small 56-69-year group, the increase in depth fell short of significance, most likely because of low power. Reportedly, close to half of the unique spike-specific TCRs recognized epitopes lying outside the regions that are mutated in the B.1.351 and B.1.1.7 variants. After two AZD1222 doses, both the breadth and the depth of spike-specific TCRs were significantly higher than at day 0 and than in MenACWY recipients. Because no samples from the day 14 peak response were available, repertoires could be characterized only after the peak T cell response. Conclusions about previously exposed vaccinees are limited because only five to seven AZD1222 recipients were SARS-CoV-2 seropositive at baseline. Participants were mostly white British, with more females than males. The authors suggested clonal diversity may have been underestimated.

Sample time point, as interpreted from the label and publication: baseline before first vaccination. Taken with the paper, the label for treatment or condition translates to: meningococcal conjugate vaccine given as trial control. Vaccinee samples came from UK trials COV001 and COV002, including a single-blind randomized controlled phase 2/3 trial of AZD1222 (ChAdOx1 nCoV-19) in healthy adults. For TCRbeta chain sequencing, PBMC samples were collected from trial participants at day 0 and at day 28 after the second dose. Reading the germline V gene (reference sequence) gives CDR1 MNHEY and CDR2 SMNVEV. Trimming at the junction amounts to 4 bases on V and 10 bases on J, and the germline ends lie 17 bases apart. The CDR3, cysteine through phenylalanine, is 15 amino acids long. Of all the DNA, just the CDR3 is kept, 45 bases in frame from base 1. As for this clone: Its binding antigen is unknown. Nothing much larger sits one base from this clone, and base qualities are not available.

The CDR3 regions of human TCRbeta chains were analyzed by immunosequencing. From the authors' description of their analysis: Repertoire TCRs were checked for matches against a reference library of SARS-CoV-2-specific TCRs that had been generated using the MIRA antigen-specificity platform. Breadth was defined as the fraction of unique TCRs that were SARS-CoV-2-associated, and depth was defined as the fraction of total T cells that were SARS-CoV-2-associated. Each spike-specific TCR was assigned to its reactive spike region and to a CD4 or CD8 class using the MIRA data. Log10-transformed breadth and depth values were compared by one-way ANOVA with Sidak's multiple comparisons tests. TCRdb obtained this table from immuneACCESS and retained in-frame rearrangements with V and J assigned. These tables miss some clones; where compared with another copy, unresolved V genes account for less than half of the shortfall, and the remainder is unexplained. V and J calls and clone size follow that table, whereas D and trimming were derived from the DNA. The table for this sample lists approximately 80,000 clones; around 90% of them were counted only once. The ten largest clones represent around 5.1% of the sample.

This chain is built from TRBV27 and TRBJ1-6; TRBD1 is possibly the D segment (6 matching bases). The specimen comprised peripheral blood, sampled on day 0 of MenACWY control vaccination. This receptor was identified in an adult in good health. CDR3 region: CASSSGVPGPSPLHF. Here is the DNA: TGTGCCAGCAGTTCAGGGGTCCCCGGGCCCTCACCCCTCCACTTT.